These T cell receptor beta chains were read from a single sample in a study of PD-1 blockade in mismatch repair-deficient tumors. Clones were sequenced by immunoSEQ multiplex PCR, and TCRdb holds only the in-frame ones, with some missing. The sample lists 15,000 to 20,000 clones; 84% were seen once. The starting material was PBMCs, obtained roughly 23 weeks after starting pembrolizumab. These receptor sequences come from an adult with mismatch repair-deficient cancer. Both conserved end residues are part of each CDR3. The D gene is left open where the match is weak. Size tells how often a clone was seen (once, few, many) or the class of an expanded clone, and some rows leave it out.

v_call	d_call	clone_size	j_call	cdr3_aa	cdr3_nt
TRBV19	.	.	TRBJ2-3	CASSIAPTASSADTQYF	TGTGCCAGTAGTATAGCTCCGACAGCTTCCTCGGCAGATACGCAGTATTTT
TRBV28	TRBD1	few	TRBJ1-3	CASSSLRGRDRETLHSGNTIYF	TGTGCCAGCAGTTCCCTACGCGGCCGGGACAGGGAAACCCTCCACTCTGGAAACACCATATATTTT
TRBV19	TRBD1	.	TRBJ2-7	CASSQGQSFSYEQYF	TGTGCCAGTAGTCAGGGACAGAGCTTCTCCTACGAGCAGTACTTC
TRBV5-1	.	.	TRBJ1-1	CASSSRNLNTEAFF	TGCGCCAGCAGCTCCAGGAACCTGAACACTGAAGCTTTCTTT
TRBV9	.	.	TRBJ2-7	CASSVEPGRGEQYF	TGTGCCAGCAGCGTAGAACCCGGGCGGGGCGAGCAGTACTTC
TRBV27	TRBD1	.	TRBJ1-4	CASSSYQDRDEKLFF	TGTGCCAGCAGTTCCTACCAGGACAGGGATGAAAAACTGTTTTTT
TRBV28	TRBD1	.	TRBJ1-3	CASTGGQDTIYF	TGTGCCAGCACAGGGGGGCAGGACACCATATATTTT
TRBV9	TRBD2	.	TRBJ2-3	CASSFPGGGADTQYF	TGTGCCAGCAGCTTCCCGGGAGGGGGAGCAGATACGCAGTATTTT
TRBV4-1	TRBD1	.	TRBJ1-1	CASSPQGLDTEAFF	TGCGCCAGCAGCCCACAGGGGTTGGACACTGAAGCTTTCTTT
TRBV13	.	.	TRBJ1-2	CASSLEGRPLYGYTF	TGTGCCAGCAGCTTAGAGGGGCGTCCACTGTATGGCTACACCTTC
TRBV6-5	TRBD1	.	TRBJ2-3	CASSYDRGADTQYF	TGTGCCAGCAGTTACGACAGGGGGGCAGATACGCAGTATTTT
TRBV5-5	.	.	TRBJ1-2	CASSLAPGNRGYTF	TGTGCCAGCAGCTTGGCTCCGGGGAACCGTGGCTACACCTTC
TRBV7-2	.	.	TRBJ2-3	CASSLLTSTDTQYF	TGTGCCAGCAGCTTACTTACTAGCACAGATACGCAGTATTTT
TRBV18	TRBD2	.	TRBJ2-3	CASSPRTSGSSTDTQYF	TGTGCCAGCTCACCCCGGACTAGCGGGAGCAGCACAGATACGCAGTATTTT
TRBV25-1	TRBD1	.	TRBJ2-1	CASSHIQGYHEQFF	TGTGCCAGCAGCCATATACAGGGGTACCATGAGCAGTTCTTC
TRBV27	TRBD1	.	TRBJ1-2	CASSPWDRGPGGYTF	TGTGCCAGCAGTCCATGGGACAGGGGGCCGGGTGGCTACACCTTC
TRBV19	.	.	TRBJ2-7	CASSMGSYEQYF	TGTGCCAGTAGTATGGGCAGCTACGAGCAGTACTTC
TRBV6-5	TRBD1	once	TRBJ1-5	CASSYDRVGNQPQHF	TGTGCCAGCAGTTACGACAGGGTCGGGAATCAGCCCCAGCATTTT
TRBV7-2	TRBD1	.	TRBJ1-1	CASSPTGGVNTEAFF	TGTGCCAGCAGTCCTACAGGGGGTGTGAACACTGAAGCTTTCTTT
TRBV27	TRBD2	.	TRBJ2-2	CASSQSGLADTGELFF	TGTGCCAGCAGCCAATCCGGACTAGCGGATACCGGGGAGCTGTTTTTT
TRBV6-5	.	.	TRBJ1-3	CASSRDRGTGNTIYF	TGTGCCAGCAGCCGGGACCGGGGGACTGGAAACACCATATATTTT
TRBV5-1	TRBD2	.	TRBJ2-1	CASSLARTSGIVNEQFF	TGCGCCAGCAGCTTGGCCAGGACTAGCGGGATTGTAAATGAGCAGTTCTTC
TRBV19	.	.	TRBJ2-6	CASPLGVGRVPPGANVLTF	TGTGCCAGTCCATTAGGGGTCGGTAGGGTTCCACCTGGGGCCAACGTCCTGACTTTC
TRBV7-3	.	.	TRBJ2-6	CASSLTVLHSGANVLTF	TGTGCCAGCAGCTTGACAGTGTTACACTCTGGGGCCAACGTCCTGACTTTC
TRBV5-1	TRBD2	.	TRBJ2-5	CASSLGTSGETQYF	TGCGCCAGCAGCCTCGGGACTAGCGGGGAGACCCAGTACTTC
TRBV6-5	TRBD1	.	TRBJ2-5	CASSTGQVLQETQYF	TGTGCCAGCAGTACCGGACAGGTCCTACAAGAGACCCAGTACTTC
TRBV2	.	.	TRBJ2-1	CASSAVAASYNEQFF	TGTGCCAGCAGTGCTGTAGCGGCATCTTACAATGAGCAGTTCTTC
TRBV30	TRBD1	.	TRBJ2-5	CAWSVGTGQETQYF	TGTGCCTGGAGTGTAGGGACAGGCCAAGAGACCCAGTACTTC
TRBV7-2	.	.	TRBJ1-1	CASSLDSYTEAFF	TGTGCCAGCAGCTTAGACAGCTACACTGAAGCTTTCTTT
TRBV18	TRBD2	.	TRBJ2-5	CASSPWTSGRQETQYF	TGTGCCAGCTCACCTTGGACTAGCGGGAGACAAGAGACCCAGTACTTC
TRBV28	TRBD2	.	TRBJ2-1	CASRLAGGNYNEQFF	TGTGCCAGTCGACTAGCGGGAGGGAACTACAATGAGCAGTTCTTC
TRBV21-1	.	.	TRBJ2-4	CASSASRDRAKNIQYF	TGTGCCAGCAGCGCTTCCCGGGACAGGGCCAAAAACATTCAGTACTTC
TRBV29-1	TRBD1	.	TRBJ2-5	CSVQTSGTGYQETQYF	TGCAGCGTCCAAACCTCCGGGACAGGGTACCAAGAGACCCAGTACTTC